These 22 T cell receptor beta chains share one sample of origin, sequenced in a study of T-cell memory formation after mild COVID-19. TCRdb processed the 5' RACE reads anew with MiXCR; each CDR3 protein has one entry. The table includes about 320,000 distinct CDR3 sequences, 14% detected once. Sequenced input: PBMCs or a T cell subset sorted from them (not recorded which). These receptors originate from a man younger than 35 who had mild COVID-19 (a few samples of this study predate the infection). Cell type and time point are not known.

The V call is TRBV4-3, the J call TRBJ1-2; 8 bases map to TRBD1. The CDR3 loop spans 16 amino acids. The germline V gene encodes CDR1 LGHNA and CDR2 YSLEER. Trimming removed 5 bases from V and 5 bases from J; junction bases left unmatched: 13. The CDR3 protein is CASSAHLGQGRYGYTF. The CDR3 nucleotides are TGCGCCAGCAGCGCGCACCTAGGACAGGGCCGATATGGCTACACCTTC.

Many counts were recorded for this clonotype. The genes are TRBV6-5 and TRBJ2-3; D not resolved. The CDR3 runs 13 residues. V lost 6 bases and J lost 0, with 7 bases in between. Per the germline V gene, CDR1 is MNHEY and CDR2 is SVGAGI. CDR3: CASSSPSTDTQYF. In DNA, the CDR3 is TGTGCCAGCAGCTCACCCAGCACAGATACGCAGTATTTT.

The V gene is TRBV19, the J gene TRBJ2-7, with 8 bases aligning to TRBD2. The J segment lost 6 bases and the V segment lost 1 base, leaving 8 bases of the junction unmatched. The V gene's germline CDR1 is LNHDA and CDR2 SQIVND (reference sequence). There are 15 residues in the CDR3. The CDR3 is CASSIVGSGDVEQYF. The DNA of the CDR3 is TGTGCCAGTAGTATAGTAGGTAGCGGGGATGTCGAGCAGTACTTC.

This clonotype was found a few times. J is TRBJ1-1 and V is TRBV7-2; D not certain. V lost 5 bases to trimming and J lost 0 bases, with 13 bases between them. Germline CDR1 reads SGHTA; CDR2 reads FQGNSA. This CDR3 region has 15 residues. The CDR3 DNA is TGTGCCAGCAGCCCCATGCCGGGGATGAACACTGAAGCTTTCTTT. It is translated as CASSPMPGMNTEAFF. The variable domain in full, completed from reference TRBV7-2 and TRBJ1-1, reads GAGVSQSPSNKVTEKGKDVELRCDPISGHTALYWYRQSLGQGLEFLIYFQGNSAPDKSGLPSDRFSAERTGGSVSTLTIQRTQQEDSAVYLCASSPMPGMNTEAFFGQGTRLTVV.

On this clonotype: The junction does not match germline at one end; this may be a read error. This chain joins TRBV12-3 or TRBV12-4 and TRBJ1-1, with 8 bases that match TRBD1. The CDR3 sequence is 13 residues long. The CDR3, as DNA: TGTGCCAGTAGTTTCACTAGACAGGGGGAAGCTTTCTTT. Protein sequence: CASSFTRQGEAFF.

The table lists this clonotype with many counts. This chain joins TRBV14 and TRBJ2-7; perhaps TRBD1 as D (6 bases). V lost 4 bases to trimming and J lost 2 bases, with 9 bases between them. The CDR3 is 13 amino acids. Germline V CDR1 and CDR2: SGHDN, FVKESK. The CDR3 DNA follows: TGTGCCAGCAGCCGGGACACCCCCTACGAGCAGTACTTC. Translating it yields CASSRDTPYEQYF.

This chain connects TRBV7-6 to TRBJ2-1; 10 bases agree with TRBD1. This CDR3 contains 18 residues. CDR1 is SGHVS, CDR2 FNYEAQ, per germline. J was trimmed by 6 bases and V by 1 base; bases with no gene match: 12. Written as DNA, the CDR3 is TGTGCCAGCAGCTTAGTCGGACCGGACAGGGGGTCTCGCAATGAGCAGTTCTTC. This codes for CASSLVGPDRGSRNEQFF.

The rearrangement uses TRBV20-1 and TRBJ2-5; 11 positions match TRBD2. Germline-derived CDR1 and CDR2 are DFQATT and SNEGSKA (reference sequence). This CDR3 has 17 residues. Unmatched junction bases numbered 12, after V lost 6 bases and J lost 0 bases. Here the CDR3 reads CSAPPSGGHWNQETQYF. The CDR3 nucleotides read TGCAGTGCGCCGCCTAGCGGGGGGCACTGGAACCAAGAGACCCAGTACTTC.

The rearrangement uses TRBV6-2 or TRBV6-3 and TRBJ2-1; D is unresolved. V was cut by 2 bases and J by 8 bases, with 10 bases left in between. CDR3 length: 13 residues. Germline CDR1 MNHEY, CDR2 SVGEGT. The CDR3 DNA reads TGTGCCAGCAGTTACCCGGACCTCCATGAGCAGTTCTTC. Its protein is CASSYPDLHEQFF.

V is TRBV4-2 and J is TRBJ2-1; D may correspond to TRBD1 or TRBD2 (5 bases each). Germline V lookup: CDR1 LGHNA, CDR2 YNFKEQ. Trimming stripped 3 bases from V and 7 bases from J, with 13 bases between. The CDR3 runs to 14 residues. The CDR3 DNA reads TGTGCCAGCAGCCAGGCCGGGACCGCGAATGAGCAGTTCTTC. This sequence encodes CASSQAGTANEQFF.

CDR3 sequence: CASSNPGQGGGYTF. Here the CDR3 DNA reads TGTGCCAGCAGTAACCCCGGACAGGGTGGGGGCTACACCTTC. The chain recombines TRBV6-2 or TRBV6-3 with TRBJ1-2; 8 nucleotides line up with TRBD1. Germline-derived CDR1 and CDR2 are MNHEY and SVGEGT. J was trimmed by 8 bases and V by 5 bases; bases with no gene match: 10. The CDR3 consists of 14 residues.

The chain has TRBV5-5 and TRBJ2-7, with D possibly matching TRBD1 (6 bases). Germline CDR1 reads SGHKS; CDR2 reads YYEKEE (reference sequence). Trimming left V 4 bases short and J 8 bases short, with 22 bases between. CDR3 size: 15 residues. In DNA form, the CDR3 reads TGTGCCAGCAGCCTGGCCGGGACACAGGGTATCAAGCAGTACTTC. Translating it yields CASSLAGTQGIKQYF.

The V gene is TRBV6-2 or TRBV6-3, the J gene TRBJ2-7, with 9 positions matching TRBD1. CDR1 is MNHEY, CDR2 SVGEGT, per germline. V trimming: 2 bases; J trimming: 5 bases; junction bases outside the gene matches: 4. The CDR3 runs 14 residues. The CDR3, as DNA: TGTGCCAGCAGTTACCGGGACAGGGTCCACGAGCAGTACTTC. This translates into CASSYRDRVHEQYF.

This clonotype was recorded many times. The J gene is TRBJ1-1, the V gene TRBV5-4; 8 bases agree with TRBD1. The CDR3 totals 13 residues. Trimming removed 7 bases from V and 1 base from J; junction bases left unmatched: 3. Germline V gives CDR1 SGHNT, CDR2 YYREEE (reference sequence). The CDR3, as DNA: TGTGCCAGCTTGGGACAGGCGAACACTGAAGCTTTCTTT. The encoded protein is CASLGQANTEAFF.

The V gene is TRBV7-2, the J gene TRBJ2-1; TRBD2 agrees at 8 bases. The ends lost 7 bases at V and 10 bases at J; junction bases unmatched: 15. Germline CDR1 SGHTA, CDR2 FQGNSA. This CDR3 is built from 15 residues. The CDR3 DNA sequence: TGTGCCAGCAACTCAGCGGGGGTTCCGAGAGGGGAGCAGTTCTTC. Amino acid sequence: CASNSAGVPRGEQFF.

This clonotype came up many times. The V and J genes are TRBV6-5 and TRBJ2-5; D possibly corresponds to TRBD2 (5 bases). With 2 bases removed from V and 5 bases from J, the gap between germline ends came to 15 bases. CDR1 and CDR2 from the germline V gene are MNHEY and SVGAGI. This CDR3 comprises 15 residues. DNA of the CDR3: TGTGCCAGCAGTTACCCGAGGCGGGTGAGGGAGACCCAGTACTTC. This translates into CASSYPRRVRETQYF.

CDR3 loop: CASSSSMATSYNEQFF. In DNA, the CDR3 is TGTGCCAGCAGCTCCAGTATGGCCACGTCCTACAATGAGCAGTTCTTC. The chain recombines TRBV7-2 with TRBJ2-1; D call uncertain. Germline V gene data show CDR1 as SGHTA and CDR2 as FQGNSA. The V and J ends lost 4 bases and 1 base respectively, with 14 bases between them. The CDR3 is 16 residues long.

This clonotype turned up a few times. The rearrangement uses TRBV15 and TRBJ1-5; D gene uncertain. Trimming took 4 bases from V and 5 from J, leaving 6 bases between them. The CDR3 is 12 amino acids. Germline CDR1 reads LNHNV; CDR2 reads YYDKDF (reference sequence). The CDR3 loop reads CATSIQDQPQHF. CDR3 in DNA: TGTGCCACCAGCATTCAGGATCAGCCCCAGCATTTT.

V usage is TRBV3-1 and J usage is TRBJ2-4; no firm D call. The V end lost 7 bases, the J end lost 10 bases, and 11 bases lay between the germline ends. The CDR3 is made up of 11 amino acids. The germline gives CDR1 LGHDT, CDR2 YNNKEL (reference sequence). CDR3 region: CASTRVGIQYF. In DNA form, the CDR3 reads TGTGCCAGCACCCGGGTCGGAATTCAGTACTTC.

The chain recombines TRBV15 with TRBJ2-1; TRBD1 might be the D (5 bases). The CDR3 is 15 residues long. Per the germline V gene, CDR1 is LNHNV and CDR2 is YYDKDF (reference sequence). V lost 5 bases to trimming and J lost 5 bases, with 16 bases between them. CDR3 region: CATSLEWLGDNEQFF. CDR3 DNA sequence: TGTGCCACCAGCTTAGAGTGGTTAGGGGACAATGAGCAGTTCTTC.

In this sample, this clonotype turned up a few times. CDR3 sequence (DNA): TGTGCCAGCAGCTTCCTACAGGGGGTTAACACTGAAGCTTTCTTT. Its protein product is CASSFLQGVNTEAFF. The chain combines TRBV5-6 with TRBJ1-1; 8 bases fit TRBD1. The CDR3 runs 15 residues. In germline, CDR1 is SGHDT, CDR2 YYEEEE. Trimming took 2 bases from V and 2 from J; bases not matched to a gene: 5.

This clonotype has at least ten counts. A read error may produce the germline difference seen at one junction end. This chain connects TRBV7-8 to TRBJ2-3; 10 bases fit TRBD2. The CDR3 contains 16 residues. The V gene's germline CDR1 is SGHVS and CDR2 FQNEAQ. The CDR3 DNA reads as TGTGCCAGCAGCTTACCTAGCGGGGGTAGCATAGATACGCAGTATTTT. Its protein is CASSLPSGGSIDTQYF. The whole variable domain, filled in from reference TRBV7-8 and TRBJ2-3, reads GAGVSQSPRYKVAKRGQDVALRCDPISGHVSLFWYQQALGQGPEFLTYFQNEAQLDKSGLPSDRFFAERPEGSVSTLKIQRTQQEDSAVYLCASSLPSGGSIDTQYFGPGTRLTVL.